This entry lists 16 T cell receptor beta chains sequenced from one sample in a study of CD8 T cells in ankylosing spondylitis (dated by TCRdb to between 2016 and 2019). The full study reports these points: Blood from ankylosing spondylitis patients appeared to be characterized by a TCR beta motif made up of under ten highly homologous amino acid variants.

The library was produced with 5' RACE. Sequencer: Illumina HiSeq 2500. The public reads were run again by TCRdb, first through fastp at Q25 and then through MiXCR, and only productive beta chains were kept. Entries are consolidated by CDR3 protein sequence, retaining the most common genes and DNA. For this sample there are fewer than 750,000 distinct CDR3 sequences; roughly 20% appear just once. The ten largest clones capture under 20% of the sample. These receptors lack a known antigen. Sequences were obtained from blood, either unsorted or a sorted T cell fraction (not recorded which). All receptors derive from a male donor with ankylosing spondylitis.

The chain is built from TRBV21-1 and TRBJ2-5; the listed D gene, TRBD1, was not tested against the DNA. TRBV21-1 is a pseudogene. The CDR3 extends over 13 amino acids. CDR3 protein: CARTQGWGETQYF. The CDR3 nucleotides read TGTGCCAGGACACAGGGGTGGGGAGAGACCCAGTACTTC.

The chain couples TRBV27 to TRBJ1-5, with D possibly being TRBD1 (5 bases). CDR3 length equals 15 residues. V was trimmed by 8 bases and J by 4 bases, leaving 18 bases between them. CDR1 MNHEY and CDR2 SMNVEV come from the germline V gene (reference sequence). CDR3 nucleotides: TGTGCCAGCCTCCGACCGGGACCTCTGAATCAGCCCCAGCATTTT. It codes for CASLRPGPLNQPQHF.

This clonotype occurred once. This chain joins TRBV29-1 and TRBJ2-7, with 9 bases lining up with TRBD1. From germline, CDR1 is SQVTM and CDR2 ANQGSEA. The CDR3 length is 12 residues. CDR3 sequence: CGVSRDRDEQYF. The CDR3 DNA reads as TGCGGAGTTTCCCGGGACAGGGACGAGCAGTACTTC.

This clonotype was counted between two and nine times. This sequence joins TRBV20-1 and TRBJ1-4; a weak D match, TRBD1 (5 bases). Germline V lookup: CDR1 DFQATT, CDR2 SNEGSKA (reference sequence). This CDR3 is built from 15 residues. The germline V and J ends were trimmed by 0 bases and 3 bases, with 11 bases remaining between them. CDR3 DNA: TGCAGTGCTAGAGACAGGGCCTTACCTAATGAAAAACTGTTTTTT. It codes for CSARDRALPNEKLFF.

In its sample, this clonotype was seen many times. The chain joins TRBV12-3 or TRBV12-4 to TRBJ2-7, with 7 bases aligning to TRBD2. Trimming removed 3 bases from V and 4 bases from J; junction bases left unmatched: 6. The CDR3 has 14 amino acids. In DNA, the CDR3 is TGTGCCAGCAGTTTCTGGGCGGGGGAGTACGAGCAGTACTTC. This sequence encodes CASSFWAGEYEQYF.

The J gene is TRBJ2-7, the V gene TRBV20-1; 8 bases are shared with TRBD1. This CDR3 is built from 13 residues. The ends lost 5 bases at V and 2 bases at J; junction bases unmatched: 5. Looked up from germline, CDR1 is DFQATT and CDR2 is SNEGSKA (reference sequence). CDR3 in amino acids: CSAEGQGAYEQYF. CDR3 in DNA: TGCAGTGCTGAAGGACAGGGCGCCTACGAGCAGTACTTC.

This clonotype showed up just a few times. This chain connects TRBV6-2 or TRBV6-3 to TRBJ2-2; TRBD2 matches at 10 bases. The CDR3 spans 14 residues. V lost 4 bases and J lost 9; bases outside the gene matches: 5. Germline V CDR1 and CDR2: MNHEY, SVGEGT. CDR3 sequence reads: CASSLASGGRELFF. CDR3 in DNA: TGTGCCAGCAGTTTGGCTAGCGGGGGCCGGGAGCTGTTTTTT.

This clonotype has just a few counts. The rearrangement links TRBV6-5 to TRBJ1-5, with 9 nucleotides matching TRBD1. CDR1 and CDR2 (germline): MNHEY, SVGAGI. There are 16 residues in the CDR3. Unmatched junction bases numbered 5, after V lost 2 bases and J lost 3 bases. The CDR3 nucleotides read TGTGCCAGCAGTTACCCCCGGGACAGGGACAATCAGCCCCAGCATTTT. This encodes CASSYPRDRDNQPQHF.

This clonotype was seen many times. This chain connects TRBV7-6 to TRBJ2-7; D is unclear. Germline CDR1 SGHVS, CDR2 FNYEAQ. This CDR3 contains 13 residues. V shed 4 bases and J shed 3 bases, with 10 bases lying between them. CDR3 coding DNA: TGTGCCAGCAGCTCAAGGGATATCTACGAGCAGTACTTC. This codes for CASSSRDIYEQYF.

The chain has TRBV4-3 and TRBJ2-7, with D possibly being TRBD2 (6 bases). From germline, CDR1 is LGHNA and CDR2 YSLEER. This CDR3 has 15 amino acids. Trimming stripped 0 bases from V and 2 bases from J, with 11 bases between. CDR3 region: CASSQDNSGAYEQYF. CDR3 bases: TGCGCCAGCAGCCAAGATAATAGCGGAGCCTACGAGCAGTACTTC.

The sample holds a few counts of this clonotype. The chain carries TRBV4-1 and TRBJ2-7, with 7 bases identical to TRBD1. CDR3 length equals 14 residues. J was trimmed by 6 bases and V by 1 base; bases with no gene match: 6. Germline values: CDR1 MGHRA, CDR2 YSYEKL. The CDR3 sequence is CASSQVGQAFEQYF. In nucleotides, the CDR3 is TGCGCCAGCAGCCAAGTCGGACAGGCCTTCGAGCAGTACTTC.

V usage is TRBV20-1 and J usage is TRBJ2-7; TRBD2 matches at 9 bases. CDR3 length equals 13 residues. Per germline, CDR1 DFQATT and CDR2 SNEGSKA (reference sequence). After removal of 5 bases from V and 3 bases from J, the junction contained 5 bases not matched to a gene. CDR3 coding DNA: TGCAGTGCTGTAGCGGGGGCGGGCTACGAGCAGTACTTC. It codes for CSAVAGAGYEQYF.

DNA of the CDR3: TGTGCCAGCAGCACGACTAGCGTGAAATCCTACGAGCAGTACTTC. It specifies CASSTTSVKSYEQYF. The rearrangement joins TRBV12-3 or TRBV12-4 to TRBJ2-7, with 8 bases aligning to TRBD2. The CDR3 runs 15 residues. V dropped 6 bases and J dropped 1; count of bases not matched to a gene: 8.

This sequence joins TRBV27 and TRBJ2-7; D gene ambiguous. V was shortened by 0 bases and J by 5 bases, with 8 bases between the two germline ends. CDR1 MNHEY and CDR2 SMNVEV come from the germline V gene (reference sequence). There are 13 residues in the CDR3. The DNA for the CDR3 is TGTGCCAGCAGTTTATCTTCTAGTCACGAGCAGTACTTC. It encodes CASSLSSSHEQYF.

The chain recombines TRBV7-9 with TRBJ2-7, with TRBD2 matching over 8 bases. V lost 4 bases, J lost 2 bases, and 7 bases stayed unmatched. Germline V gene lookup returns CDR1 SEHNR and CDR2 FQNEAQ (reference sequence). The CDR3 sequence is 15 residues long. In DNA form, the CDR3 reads TGTGCCAGCAGCTCGACTAGCGCGTCTCCCTACGAGCAGTACTTC. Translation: CASSSTSASPYEQYF.

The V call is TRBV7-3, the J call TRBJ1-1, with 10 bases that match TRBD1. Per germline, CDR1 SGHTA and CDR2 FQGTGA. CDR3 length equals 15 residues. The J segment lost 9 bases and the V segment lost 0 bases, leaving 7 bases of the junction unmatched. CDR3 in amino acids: CASSLTPGTGAKAFF. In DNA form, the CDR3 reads TGTGCCAGCAGCTTAACCCCCGGGACAGGGGCAAAAGCTTTCTTT.